This entry features one TCR beta chain sequence. Antigen unknown. This sample stems from a study of blood T cells in healthy people across ages. The CDR3 has 14 residues. Germline V lookup: CDR1 MNHEY, CDR2 SMNVEV (reference sequence). Deletions cut 7 bases from V and 7 bases from J, with 17 bases between. PCR was performed a second time for 7 to 11 cycles using a sample-barcoded 5' primer and a J-beta primer mix. TCRdb ran MiXCR on the 5' RACE reads and lists one entry per CDR3 protein. The table lists just under 900,000 distinct CDR3 sequences, less than 35% of them singletons. The study, taken as a whole, reports: Any conclusive comparison of naive versus antigen-experienced cells was prevented by using unsorted PBMCs.

J is TRBJ2-1 and V is TRBV27; maybe TRBD1 (6 bases). The clonotype was recovered from a woman older than 75 in good health. The sequenced material came from blood. Here the CDR3 DNA reads TGTGCCAGCAACCAGGACAGCAGAGGAAATGAGCAGTTCTTC. Translating it yields CASNQDSRGNEQFF.